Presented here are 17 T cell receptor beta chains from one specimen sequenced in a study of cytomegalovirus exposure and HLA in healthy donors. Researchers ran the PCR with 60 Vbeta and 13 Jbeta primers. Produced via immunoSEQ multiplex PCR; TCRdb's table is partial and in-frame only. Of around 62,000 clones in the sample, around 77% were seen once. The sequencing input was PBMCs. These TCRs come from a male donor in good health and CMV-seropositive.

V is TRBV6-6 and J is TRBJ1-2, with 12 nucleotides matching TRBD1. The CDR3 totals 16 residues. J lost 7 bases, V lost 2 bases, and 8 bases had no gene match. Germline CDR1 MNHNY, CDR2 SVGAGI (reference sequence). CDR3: CASSYQRGQGAGGYTF. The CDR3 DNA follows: TGTGCCAGCAGTTACCAACGGGGACAGGGGGCAGGTGGCTACACCTTC.

Here the CDR3 reads CASSQVQAYNEQFF. The CDR3 coding sequence is TGCGCCAGCAGCCAAGTGCAGGCATACAATGAGCAGTTCTTC. The V call is TRBV4-1, the J call TRBJ2-1; D remains ambiguous. Germline V lookup: CDR1 MGHRA, CDR2 YSYEKL. V was cut by 1 base and J by 4 bases, with 8 bases left in between. This CDR3 has 14 residues.

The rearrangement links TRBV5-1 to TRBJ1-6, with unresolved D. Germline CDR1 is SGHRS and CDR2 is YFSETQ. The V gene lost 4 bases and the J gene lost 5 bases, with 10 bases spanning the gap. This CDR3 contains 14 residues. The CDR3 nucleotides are TGCGCCAGCAGCACCGGGAGGGATAATTCACCCCTCCACTTT. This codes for CASSTGRDNSPLHF.

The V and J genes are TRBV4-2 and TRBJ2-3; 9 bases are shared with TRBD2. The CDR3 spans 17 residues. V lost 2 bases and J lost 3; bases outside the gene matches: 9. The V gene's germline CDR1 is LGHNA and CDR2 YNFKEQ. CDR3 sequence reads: CASSQSRAGGPTDTQYF. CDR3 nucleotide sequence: TGTGCCAGCAGCCAAAGCCGGGCGGGGGGGCCGACAGATACGCAGTATTTT.

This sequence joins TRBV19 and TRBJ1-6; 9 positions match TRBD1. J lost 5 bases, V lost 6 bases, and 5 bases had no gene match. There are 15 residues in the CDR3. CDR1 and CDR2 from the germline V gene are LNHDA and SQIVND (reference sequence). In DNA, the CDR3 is TGTGCCAGTAGGCAAACAGGGGGCAATAATTCACCCCTCCACTTT. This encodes CASRQTGGNNSPLHF. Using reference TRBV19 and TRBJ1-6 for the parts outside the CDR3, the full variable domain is DGGITQSPKYLFRKEGQNVTLSCEQNLNHDAMYWYRQDPGQGLRLIYYSQIVNDFQKGDIAEGYSVSREKKESFPLTVTSAQKNPTAFYLCASRQTGGNNSPLHFGNGTRLTVT.

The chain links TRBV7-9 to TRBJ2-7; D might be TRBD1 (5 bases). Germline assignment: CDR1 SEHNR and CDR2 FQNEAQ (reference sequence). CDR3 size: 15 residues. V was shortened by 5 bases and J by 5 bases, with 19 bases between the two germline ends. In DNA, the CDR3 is TGTGCCAGCAGCCCGAAGGGGAAATTACAGAACGAGCAGTACTTC. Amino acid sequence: CASSPKGKLQNEQYF.

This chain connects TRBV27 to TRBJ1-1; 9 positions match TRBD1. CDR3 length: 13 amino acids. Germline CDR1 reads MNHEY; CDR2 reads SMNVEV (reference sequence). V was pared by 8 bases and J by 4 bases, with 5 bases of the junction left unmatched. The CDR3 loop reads CASLKTGGTEAFF. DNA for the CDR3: TGTGCCAGCCTAAAGACAGGGGGCACTGAAGCTTTCTTT.

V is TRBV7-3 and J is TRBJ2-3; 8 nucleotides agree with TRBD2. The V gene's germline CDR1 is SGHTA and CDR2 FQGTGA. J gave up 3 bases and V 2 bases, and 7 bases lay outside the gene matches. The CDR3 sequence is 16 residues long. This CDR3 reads CASSLYAGGATDTQYF. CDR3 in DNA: TGTGCCAGCAGCTTATATGCCGGGGGGGCGACAGATACGCAGTATTTT.

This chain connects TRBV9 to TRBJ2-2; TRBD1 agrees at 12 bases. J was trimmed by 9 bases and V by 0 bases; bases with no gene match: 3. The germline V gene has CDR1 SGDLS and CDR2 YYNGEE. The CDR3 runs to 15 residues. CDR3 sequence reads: CASSVGGQGARELFF. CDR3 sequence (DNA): TGTGCCAGCAGCGTAGGGGGACAGGGGGCACGGGAGCTGTTTTTT. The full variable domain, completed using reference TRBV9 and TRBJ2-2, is DSGVTQTPKHLITATGQRVTLRCSPRSGDLSVYWYQQSLDQGLQFLIQYYNGEERAKGNILERFSAQQFPDLHSELNLSSLELGDSALYFCASSVGGQGARELFFGEGSRLTVL.

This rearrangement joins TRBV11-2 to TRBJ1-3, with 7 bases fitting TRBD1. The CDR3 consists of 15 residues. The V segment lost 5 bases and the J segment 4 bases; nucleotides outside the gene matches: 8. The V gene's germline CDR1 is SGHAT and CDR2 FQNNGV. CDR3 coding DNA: TGTGCCAGCAGCGAACAGACAGGGATCGGAAACACCATATATTTT. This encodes CASSEQTGIGNTIYF. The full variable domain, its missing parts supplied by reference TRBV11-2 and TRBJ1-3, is EAGVAQSPRYKIIEKRQSVAFWCNPISGHATLYWYQQILGQGPKLLIQFQNNGVVDDSQLPKDRFSAERLKGVDSTLKIQPAKLEDSAVYLCASSEQTGIGNTIYFGEGSWLTVV.

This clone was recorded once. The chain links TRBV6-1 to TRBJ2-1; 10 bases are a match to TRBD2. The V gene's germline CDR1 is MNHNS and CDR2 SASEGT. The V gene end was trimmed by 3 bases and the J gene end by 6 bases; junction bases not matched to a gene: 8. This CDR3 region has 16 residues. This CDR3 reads CASSDTAGGPSNEQFF. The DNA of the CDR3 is TGTGCCAGCAGTGACACAGCGGGGGGGCCCTCCAATGAGCAGTTCTTC.

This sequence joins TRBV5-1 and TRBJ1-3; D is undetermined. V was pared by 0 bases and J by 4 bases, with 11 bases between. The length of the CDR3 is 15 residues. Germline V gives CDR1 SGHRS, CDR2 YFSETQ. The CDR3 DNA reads TGCGCCAGCAGCTTGGGGAGCCCCCTCGGAAACACCATATATTTT. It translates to CASSLGSPLGNTIYF. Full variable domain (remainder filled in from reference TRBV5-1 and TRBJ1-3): KAGVTQTPRYLIKTRGQQVTLSCSPISGHRSVSWYQQTPGQGLQFLFEYFSETQRNKGNFPGRFSGRQFSNSRSEMNVSTLELGDSALYLCASSLGSPLGNTIYFGEGSWLTVV.

Written as DNA, the CDR3 is TGCAGCGGCGGAGAAAGCTCCTACAATGAGCAGTTCTTC. It encodes CSGGESSYNEQFF. The chain recombines TRBV29-1 with TRBJ2-1; D is unresolved. CDR3 length equals 13 residues. CDR1 and CDR2 (germline): SQVTM, ANQGSEA. V was pared by 7 bases and J by 0 bases, with 10 bases between.

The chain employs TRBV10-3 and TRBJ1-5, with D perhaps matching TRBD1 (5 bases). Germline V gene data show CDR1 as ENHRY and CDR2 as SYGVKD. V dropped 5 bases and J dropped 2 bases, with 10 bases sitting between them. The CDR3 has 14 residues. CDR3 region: CAISQGNGNQPQHF. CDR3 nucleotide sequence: TGTGCCATCAGTCAGGGCAACGGCAATCAGCCCCAGCATTTT.

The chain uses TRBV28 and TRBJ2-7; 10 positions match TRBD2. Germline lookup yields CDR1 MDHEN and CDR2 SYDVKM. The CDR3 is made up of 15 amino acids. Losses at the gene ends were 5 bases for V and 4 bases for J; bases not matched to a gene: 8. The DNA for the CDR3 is TGTGCCAGCAGTCCGCCTAGCGGGGGACCTTACGAGCAGTACTTC. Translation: CASSPPSGGPYEQYF.

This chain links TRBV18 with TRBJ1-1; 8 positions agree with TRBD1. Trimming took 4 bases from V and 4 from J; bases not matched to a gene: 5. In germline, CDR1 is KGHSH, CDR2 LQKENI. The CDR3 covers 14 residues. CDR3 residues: CASSLQGAPTEAFF. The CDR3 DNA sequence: TGTGCCAGCTCACTGCAGGGGGCGCCCACTGAAGCTTTCTTT.

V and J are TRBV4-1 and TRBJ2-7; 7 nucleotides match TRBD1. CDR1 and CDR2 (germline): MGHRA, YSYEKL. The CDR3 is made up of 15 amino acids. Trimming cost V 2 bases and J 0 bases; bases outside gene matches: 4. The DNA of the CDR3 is TGCGCCAGCAGCCAACCTCGGGACAGCTCCTACGAGCAGTACTTC. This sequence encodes CASSQPRDSSYEQYF.